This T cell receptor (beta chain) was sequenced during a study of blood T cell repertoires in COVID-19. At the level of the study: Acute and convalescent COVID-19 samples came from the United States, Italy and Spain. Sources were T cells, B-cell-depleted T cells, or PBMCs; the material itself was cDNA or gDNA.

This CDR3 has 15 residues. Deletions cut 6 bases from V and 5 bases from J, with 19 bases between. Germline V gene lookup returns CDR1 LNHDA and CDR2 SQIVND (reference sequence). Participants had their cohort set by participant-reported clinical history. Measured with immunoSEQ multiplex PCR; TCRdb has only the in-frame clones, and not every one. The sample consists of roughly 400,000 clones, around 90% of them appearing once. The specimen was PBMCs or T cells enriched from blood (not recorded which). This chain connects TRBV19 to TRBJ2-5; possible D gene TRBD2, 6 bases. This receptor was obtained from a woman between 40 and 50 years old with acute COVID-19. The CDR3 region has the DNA TGTGCCAGTAGCCCCATTGGGGGGTTCGGTGAGACCCAGTACTTC. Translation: CASSPIGGFGETQYF.